A single sample is the source of the 25 T cell receptor beta chains below, sequenced in a study of TIL therapy for anti-PD-1-resistant metastatic lung cancer. Noted time point: pre-treatment sample, taken before nivolumab and TIL therapy. This was the immunoSEQ v3 assay. The assay was immunoSEQ multiplex PCR, and TCRdb's table has in-frame clones only and misses some. Counted here are about 21,000 clones, 70% to 85% occurring once; the ten biggest clones make up under 2%. The sequencing here drew on blood, taken at baseline. Every receptor here comes from a person aged 25 to 79 with non-small cell lung cancer.

The chain employs TRBV19 and TRBJ2-3; the D gene could be TRBD1 or TRBD2 (5 bases each). V was clipped by 5 bases and J by 2 bases, with 20 bases between them. The germline CDR1 and CDR2 sequences are LNHDA and SQIVND (reference sequence). The CDR3 runs to 17 residues. CDR3: CASSGGVGDLSTDTQYF. CDR3 bases: TGTGCCAGTAGTGGTGGAGTTGGGGACCTATCCACAGATACGCAGTATTTT.

The CDR3 coding sequence is TGTGCCAGCAGCTTACTAGCGAGCAATGAGCAGTTCTTC. It yields the protein CASSLLASNEQFF. The rearrangement links TRBV7-8 to TRBJ2-1; D is perhaps TRBD2 (6 bases). The V and J ends lost 2 bases and 6 bases respectively, with 8 bases between them. CDR3 length equals 13 residues. The germline gives CDR1 SGHVS, CDR2 FQNEAQ.

The rearrangement joins TRBV5-4 to TRBJ1-5; D call uncertain. This CDR3 contains 13 residues. Trimming took 3 bases from V and 5 from J, leaving 9 bases between them. Germline V gives CDR1 SGHNT, CDR2 YYREEE (reference sequence). The chain's CDR3 is CASSWERDQPQHF. The CDR3 region has the DNA TGTGCCAGCAGCTGGGAGAGGGATCAGCCCCAGCATTTT.

The sample holds a few counts of this clone. The rearrangement links TRBV6-4 to TRBJ2-3; 8 bases are a match to TRBD2. CDR3 size: 14 residues. V trimming: 3 bases; J trimming: 1 base; junction bases outside the gene matches: 0. Germline lookup yields CDR1 MRHNA and CDR2 SNTAGT. This CDR3 is CASSEAGGTDTQYF. For the CDR3, the DNA is TGTGCCAGCAGTGAAGCGGGGGGCACAGATACGCAGTATTTT.

V is TRBV12-3 or TRBV12-4 and J is TRBJ2-2; D not certain. The CDR3 runs to 12 residues. Trimming took 1 base from V and 7 from J, leaving 4 bases between them. The CDR3 region is CASSLVIGELFF. The DNA for the CDR3 is TGTGCCAGCAGTTTAGTTATCGGGGAGCTGTTTTTT.

The J gene is TRBJ1-5, the V gene TRBV6-5; TRBD1 aligns across 7 bases. CDR1 is MNHEY and CDR2 is SVGAGI in the germline V gene. CDR3 size: 15 residues. The V gene end was trimmed by 0 bases and the J gene end by 7 bases; junction bases not matched to a gene: 6. This chain's CDR3 is CASSYSGGEGQPQHF. The CDR3 DNA reads as TGTGCCAGCAGTTACTCAGGGGGCGAGGGGCAGCCCCAGCATTTT.

This clone was seen just once. The chain has TRBV5-1 and TRBJ1-1; D not certain. Germline V gene lookup returns CDR1 SGHRS and CDR2 YFSETQ. This CDR3 spans 16 amino acids. The V end lost 1 base, the J end lost 5 bases, and 18 bases lay between the germline ends. The CDR3 DNA is TGCGCCAGCAGCTTGAAGATGACGGCCCCGAGAACTGAAGCTTTCTTT. As protein: CASSLKMTAPRTEAFF.

This clone was found a few times. CDR3 region: CASSFQQRGYTF. The CDR3 DNA reads as TGTGCCAGCAGTTTTCAACAGCGGGGCTACACCTTC. The chain combines TRBV28 with TRBJ1-2; D is uncertain. The CDR3 is 12 amino acids. Germline assignment: CDR1 MDHEN and CDR2 SYDVKM. The V and J ends lost 3 bases and 8 bases respectively, with 10 bases between them.

This chain connects TRBV7-2 to TRBJ2-3; possible D gene TRBD2, 6 bases. The germline CDR1 and CDR2 sequences are SGHTA and FQGNSA. The V gene lost 4 bases and the J gene lost 4 bases, with 15 bases spanning the gap. This CDR3 is 15 amino acids long. CDR3: CASSWRGGLADTQYF. CDR3 DNA: TGTGCCAGCAGCTGGCGGGGCGGCCTCGCAGATACGCAGTATTTT.

The CDR3 sequence: CASSLTGRNEQFF. The CDR3 DNA follows: TGTGCCAGCAGCTTGACAGGGAGGAATGAGCAGTTCTTC. This chain connects TRBV5-4 to TRBJ2-1; TRBD1 or TRBD2 may be the D gene (6 bases each). Germline-derived CDR1 and CDR2 are SGHNT and YYREEE (reference sequence). CDR3 size: 13 residues. V was trimmed by 1 base and J by 7 bases, leaving 9 bases between them. The full variable domain, rest sourced from reference TRBV5-4 and TRBJ2-1, is ETGVTQSPTHLIKTRGQQVTLRCSSQSGHNTVSWYQQALGQGPQFIFQYYREEENGRGNFPPRFSGLQFPNYSSELNVNALELDDSALYLCASSLTGRNEQFFGPGTRLTVL.

The chain carries TRBV29-1 and TRBJ2-7; D is uncertain. The germline V gene encodes CDR1 SQVTM and CDR2 ANQGSEA. Trimming pared 6 bases from V and 5 bases from J, leaving 11 bases between. The CDR3 is 11 amino acids. DNA of the CDR3: TGCAGCGTAGGGATGTCCGACGAGCAGTACTTC. Its translation is CSVGMSDEQYF.

This chain links TRBV3-1 (or the pseudogene TRBV3-2) with TRBJ1-2; 11 positions agree with TRBD1. The germline V gene encodes CDR1 LGHDT and CDR2 YNNKEL (reference sequence). The CDR3 covers 14 residues. With V trimmed by 2 bases and J by 8 bases, 4 bases remained unmatched. This CDR3 is CASSQMDRGQGYTF. The CDR3 coding sequence is TGTGCCAGCAGCCAAATGGACAGGGGGCAAGGCTACACCTTC.

Of note for this clone: Other DNA variants within this sample encode the same CDR3. The chain joins TRBV3-1 (or the pseudogene TRBV3-2) to TRBJ1-5; 7 bases map to TRBD1. V dropped 4 bases and J dropped 1; count of bases not matched to a gene: 1. Germline CDR1 reads LGHDT; CDR2 reads YNNKEL (reference sequence). CDR3 length: 14 residues. The CDR3 reads CASSRGQSNQPQHF. CDR3 in DNA: TGTGCCAGCAGCCGGGGACAGAGCAATCAGCCCCAGCATTTT.

The rearrangement joins TRBV6-2 or TRBV6-3 to TRBJ1-1; D is uncertain. Germline lookup yields CDR1 MNHEY and CDR2 SVGEGT. This CDR3 region has 13 residues. Trimming pared 3 bases from V and 6 bases from J, leaving 11 bases between. CDR3 sequence (DNA): TGTGCCAGCAGTTATTCGGGGTACGCTGAAGCTTTCTTT. Translated: CASSYSGYAEAFF.

The chain is built from TRBV5-1 and TRBJ1-6; 7 positions match TRBD1. The CDR3 is made up of 15 amino acids. With V trimmed by 0 bases and J by 8 bases, 5 bases remained unmatched. CDR1 and CDR2 (germline): SGHRS, YFSETQ. CDR3 in DNA: TGCGCCAGCAGCTTGGGACAGGGATGGGATTCACCCCTCCACTTT. Translated, it gives CASSLGQGWDSPLHF. The full variable domain, rest sourced from reference TRBV5-1 and TRBJ1-6, is KAGVTQTPRYLIKTRGQQVTLSCSPISGHRSVSWYQQTPGQGLQFLFEYFSETQRNKGNFPGRFSGRQFSNSRSEMNVSTLELGDSALYLCASSLGQGWDSPLHFGNGTRLTVT.

The chain recombines TRBV2 with TRBJ2-5; D not resolved. The CDR3 has 15 amino acids. V lost 2 bases to trimming and J lost 4 bases, with 14 bases between them. CDR1 and CDR2 from the germline V gene are SNHLY and FYNNEI. CDR3 nucleotide sequence: TGTGCCAGCAGTGAAAGGCGTCGGCTCGTAGAGACCCAGTACTTC. This translates into CASSERRRLVETQYF.

The CDR3 DNA reads as TGTGCCATCAGTCCACCGGGACAGATAGAAGCTTTCTTT. Amino acid sequence: CAISPPGQIEAFF. This chain links TRBV10-3 with TRBJ1-1, with 7 bases matching TRBD1. The CDR3 sequence is 13 residues long. V trimming: 5 bases; J trimming: 8 bases; junction bases outside the gene matches: 8. Germline CDR1 reads ENHRY; CDR2 reads SYGVKD.

This clone was detected a few times. The chain uses TRBV2 and TRBJ1-6; possibly TRBD1 for D (6 bases). The germline gives CDR1 SNHLY, CDR2 FYNNEI. There are 16 residues in the CDR3. V gave up 8 bases and J gave up 8 bases, with 22 bases separating them. The CDR3 DNA sequence: TGTGCCAGCCTATTACGAGGGGGACGGGACTATTCACCCCTCCACTTT. Its protein product is CASLLRGGRDYSPLHF.

The chain joins TRBV20-1 to TRBJ2-3; 11 bases fit TRBD1. The CDR3 is made up of 15 amino acids. The ends lost 3 bases at V and 7 bases at J; junction bases unmatched: 9. In germline, CDR1 is DFQATT, CDR2 SNEGSKA (reference sequence). CDR3 amino acids: CSASNWGQGENTQYF. In DNA, the CDR3 is TGCAGTGCTAGTAATTGGGGACAGGGGGAAAATACGCAGTATTTT.

The CDR3 DNA sequence: TGTGCCAGCAGCCAAGTCTTTGCAGCGGGGGGATCCAAAAACATTCAGTACTTC. Protein sequence: CASSQVFAAGGSKNIQYF. The chain has TRBV14 and TRBJ2-4, with 9 bases lining up with TRBD2. The length of the CDR3 is 18 residues. Looked up from germline, CDR1 is SGHDN and CDR2 is FVKESK. Trimming removed 1 base from V and 2 bases from J; junction bases left unmatched: 9. The entire variable domain, with the rest obtained from reference TRBV14 and TRBJ2-4, is as follows: EAGVTQFPSHSVIEKGQTVTLRCDPISGHDNLYWYRRVMGKEIKFLLHFVKESKQDESGMPNNRFLAERTGGTYSTLKVQPAELEDSGVYFCASSQVFAAGGSKNIQYFGAGTRLSVL.

V gene TRBV15 combines with J gene TRBJ2-5; D not resolved. Germline CDR1 and CDR2: LNHNV and YYDKDF (reference sequence). Between the trimmed V and J ends, which lost 0 bases and 3 bases, there was a span of 11 bases. The CDR3 is 15 residues long. As DNA, the CDR3 is TGTGCCACCAGCAGAGACGTTAGCAGGAAAGAGACCCAGTACTTC. Its translation: CATSRDVSRKETQYF.

This clone was seen more than once but under ten times. The rearrangement uses TRBV9 and TRBJ2-6, with a tentative D call TRBD2 (6 bases). The CDR3 is 17 residues long. Trimming stripped 0 bases from V and 0 bases from J, with 10 bases between. The germline V gene encodes CDR1 SGDLS and CDR2 YYNGEE. This CDR3 is CASSVAAGSSGANVLTF. CDR3 nucleotides: TGTGCCAGCAGCGTAGCGGCGGGGAGCTCTGGGGCCAACGTCCTGACTTTC. The full variable domain, with the rest looked up from reference TRBV9 and TRBJ2-6, is DSGVTQTPKHLITATGQRVTLRCSPRSGDLSVYWYQQSLDQGLQFLIQYYNGEERAKGNILERFSAQQFPDLHSELNLSSLELGDSALYFCASSVAAGSSGANVLTFGAGSRLTVL.

The chain employs TRBV6-1 and TRBJ1-2; possible D gene TRBD1, 5 bases. CDR3 size: 16 residues. The germline CDR1 and CDR2 sequences are MNHNS and SASEGT. The ends were cut back, 4 bases at V and 0 bases at J, with 15 bases in the middle. The CDR3 region is CASSVRRQFTNYGYTF. The CDR3 DNA follows: TGTGCCAGCAGTGTAAGGCGACAGTTCACTAACTATGGCTACACCTTC.

The chain uses TRBV7-2 and TRBJ2-3; D is possibly TRBD1 (5 bases). Germline V gene data show CDR1 as SGHTA and CDR2 as FQGNSA. Trimming took off 3 bases at V and 6 bases at J, with 13 bases between the two ends. The CDR3 length is 14 residues. The CDR3 is CASSFFQGLDTQYF. For the CDR3, the DNA is TGTGCCAGCAGCTTTTTCCAGGGATTGGATACGCAGTATTTT. The entire variable domain, with the rest obtained from reference TRBV7-2 and TRBJ2-3, is as follows: GAGVSQSPSNKVTEKGKDVELRCDPISGHTALYWYRQSLGQGLEFLIYFQGNSAPDKSGLPSDRFSAERTGGSVSTLTIQRTQQEDSAVYLCASSFFQGLDTQYFGPGTRLTVL.

The chain employs TRBV6-6 and TRBJ1-5; no clear D gene. CDR3 length equals 14 residues. CDR1 MNHNY and CDR2 SVGAGI come from the germline V gene (reference sequence). The V and J ends lost 3 bases and 4 bases respectively, with 10 bases between them. The CDR3 DNA reads as TGTGCCAGCAGTTATCAAAGTGCTAATCAGCCCCAGCATTTT. As protein: CASSYQSANQPQHF.